The 16 T cell receptor beta chains presented below share a single source sample, sequenced in a study of blood T cell repertoires in COVID-19. Method: immunoSEQ multiplex PCR; TCRdb's copy keeps in-frame clones and lacks some. Of under 200,000 clones listed, roughly 84% are singletons. The sample consisted of PBMCs or T cells enriched from blood (not recorded which). The receptors shown here come from a young woman who had been exposed to COVID-19.

The gene calls are TRBV27 and TRBJ2-7; a possible D gene is TRBD2 (6 bases). The CDR3 runs to 13 residues. V was cut by 3 bases and J by 6 bases, with 12 bases left in between. Germline CDR1 and CDR2: MNHEY and SMNVEV (reference sequence). The CDR3 reads CASSFGRRGEQYF. CDR3 nucleotides: TGTGCCAGCAGTTTTGGAAGGCGGGGCGAGCAGTACTTC.

The chain is built from TRBV7-9 and TRBJ1-1; D is ambiguous. V dropped 1 base and J dropped 2 bases, with 11 bases sitting between them. In germline, CDR1 is SEHNR, CDR2 FQNEAQ (reference sequence). The length of the CDR3 is 15 residues. The CDR3: CASSLVRRDNTEAFF. The DNA of the CDR3 is TGTGCCAGCAGCTTAGTTCGGCGGGATAACACTGAAGCTTTCTTT.

The chain carries TRBV6-5 and TRBJ1-1, with D maybe TRBD1 (6 bases). Germline loops: CDR1 MNHEY, CDR2 SVGAGI. This CDR3 is built from 15 residues. The V end was cut by 4 bases, the J end by 6 bases, with 18 bases between. The CDR3: CASSFELGANPEAFF. The CDR3 coding sequence is TGTGCCAGCAGTTTTGAGCTGGGGGCTAATCCTGAAGCTTTCTTT.

The rearrangement links TRBV7-9 to TRBJ2-1; tentative D call: TRBD2 (6 bases). Germline CDR1 and CDR2: SEHNR and FQNEAQ (reference sequence). CDR3 length equals 14 residues. Trimming stripped 3 bases from V and 10 bases from J, with 16 bases between. For the CDR3, the DNA is TGTGCCAGCAGCTTCGGCACGGGGGTTTTCGAGCAGTTCTTC. It specifies CASSFGTGVFEQFF. Filled out from reference TRBV7-9 and TRBJ2-1, the complete variable domain reads DTGVSQNPRHKITKRGQNVTFRCDPISEHNRLYWYRQTLGQGPEFLTYFQNEAQLEKSRLLSDRFSAERPKGSFSTLEIQRTEQGDSAMYLCASSFGTGVFEQFFGPGTRLTVL.

The sample holds many counts of this clone. This sample also contains other DNA sequences that code for the same CDR3. This sequence joins TRBV6-4 and TRBJ2-3, with 11 bases matching TRBD2. There are 15 residues in the CDR3. The V and J ends lost 3 bases and 1 base, in that order; junction bases with no gene match: 0. CDR1 is MRHNA, CDR2 SNTAGT, per germline. The CDR3 bases are TGTGCCAGCAGTGAGACTAGCGGGGGCACAGATACGCAGTATTTT. The encoded protein is CASSETSGGTDTQYF.

The DNA for the CDR3 is TGTGCCAGCAGTTATAGGGGTTACACCGGGGAGCTGTTTTTT. It specifies CASSYRGYTGELFF. The rearrangement links TRBV6-5 to TRBJ2-2, with a possible D match to TRBD1 (5 bases). Between the trimmed V and J ends, which lost 3 bases and 3 bases, there was a span of 8 bases. Germline CDR1 MNHEY, CDR2 SVGAGI. The CDR3 has 14 amino acids.

The CDR3 bases are TGTGCCAGCAGCGGGCATACCGGGAGCGATCAGCCCCAGCATTTT. Translated: CASSGHTGSDQPQHF. This rearrangement joins TRBV9 to TRBJ1-5; unclear D gene. Germline CDR1 is SGDLS and CDR2 is YYNGEE. The CDR3 loop spans 15 amino acids. The ends were cut back, 3 bases at V and 5 bases at J, with 15 bases in the middle.

CDR3 sequence: CASSDSDRVWTEAFF. Here the CDR3 DNA reads TGTGCCAGCAGTGACTCCGACAGGGTCTGGACTGAAGCTTTCTTT. The chain recombines TRBV25-1 with TRBJ1-1; 7 nucleotides line up with TRBD1. From germline, CDR1 is MGHDK and CDR2 SYGVNS. V lost 3 bases, J lost 5 bases, and 9 bases stayed unmatched. CDR3 length: 15 amino acids.

CDR3 loop: CASSPSGGLPNEQFF. The CDR3 DNA reads as TGTGCCAGCAGCCCTAGCGGGGGACTTCCCAATGAGCAGTTCTTC. The rearrangement joins TRBV7-2 to TRBJ2-1; 10 nucleotides align to TRBD2. Germline CDR1 SGHTA, CDR2 FQGNSA. This CDR3 has 15 amino acids. The trim removed 5 bases at V and 6 bases at J, leaving 7 bases unmatched.

The chain employs TRBV10-3 and TRBJ2-7, with 9 nucleotides matching TRBD2. The CDR3 has 14 residues. With 4 bases clipped from V and 4 bases from J, the junction kept 5 bases outside the gene matches. Per germline, CDR1 ENHRY and CDR2 SYGVKD. The CDR3 here is CAISVGAGGYEQYF. The CDR3 DNA reads as TGTGCCATCAGTGTTGGAGCGGGGGGTTACGAGCAGTACTTC.

V is TRBV10-3 and J is TRBJ2-5, with D unresolved. Deletions cut 6 bases from V and 2 bases from J, with 10 bases between. CDR1 and CDR2 from the germline V gene are ENHRY and SYGVKD. The CDR3 totals 13 residues. The CDR3 DNA reads as TGTGCCATCAGGAACACCGAACAAGAGACCCAGTACTTC. This translates into CAIRNTEQETQYF.

The rearrangement links TRBV5-8 to TRBJ2-7; 8 positions match TRBD1. Trimming removed 0 bases from V and 4 bases from J; junction bases left unmatched: 0. Germline CDR1 SGHTS, CDR2 YDEGEE. This CDR3 contains 13 residues. The CDR3 sequence: CASSLGDRYEQYF. DNA of the CDR3: TGTGCCAGCAGCTTGGGGGACAGGTACGAGCAGTACTTC.

V gene TRBV7-2 combines with J gene TRBJ2-7; 7 bases are shared with TRBD1. This CDR3 region has 14 residues. CDR1 SGHTA and CDR2 FQGNSA come from the germline V gene. The ends lost 1 base at V and 3 bases at J; junction bases unmatched: 3. The CDR3 loop is CASSLGTGYYEQYF. The CDR3 nucleotides are TGTGCCAGCAGCTTAGGGACAGGCTACTACGAGCAGTACTTC.

The chain uses TRBV2 and TRBJ1-1, with a possible D match to TRBD1 (5 bases). The V gene lost 7 bases and the J gene lost 12 bases, with 21 bases spanning the gap. In germline, CDR1 is SNHLY, CDR2 FYNNEI. The CDR3 runs to 13 residues. The CDR3 spells CASIHQAGLESFF. As DNA, the CDR3 is TGTGCCAGCATCCACCAGGCAGGGTTGGAGTCTTTCTTT.

The chain recombines TRBV2 with TRBJ1-3; no clear D gene. Germline CDR1 is SNHLY and CDR2 is FYNNEI. V lost 6 bases, J lost 0 bases, and 12 bases lay in between. There are 15 residues in the CDR3. CDR3 in amino acids: CASSDPGSSGNTIYF. The CDR3 nucleotides read TGTGCCAGCAGCGACCCGGGATCCTCTGGAAACACCATATATTTT.

The chain links TRBV21-1 to TRBJ1-4; the table's D call, TRBD1, was not checked against the DNA. TRBV21-1 is termed a pseudogene. This CDR3 spans 18 amino acids. The CDR3 is CASSGQGRIPKTNEKLFF. For the CDR3, the DNA is TGTGCCAGCAGCGGGCAGGGCCGGATCCCCAAAACTAATGAAAAACTGTTTTTT.